A selection of T cell receptor beta chains follows, all from one sample in a study of control samples from healthy donors and cancer patients. TCRdb keeps only in-frame clones here, not all; method: immunoSEQ multiplex PCR. Of roughly 120,000 clones in the sample, roughly 92% were seen once. The specimen was blood. These receptors originate from a woman under 30 in good health. Both conserved end residues are part of each CDR3. D genes are given only for firm matches. Clone size is stated in some rows and not others, as once, few, many or a class when expanded.

v_gene	abundance	j_gene	d_gene	CDR3aa	CDR3nt
TRBV18	-	TRBJ1-5	-	CASSSSSGRNQPQHF	TGTGCCAGCTCATCCTCGAGTGGGCGCAATCAGCCCCAGCATTTT
TRBV5-1	-	TRBJ1-4	TRBD1	CASSLQPAGTGATNEKLFF	TGCGCCAGCAGCCTCCAACCCGCCGGGACAGGAGCAACTAATGAAAAACTGTTTTTT
TRBV7-2	-	TRBJ2-7	-	CASSLRRGNSYEQYF	TGTGCCAGCAGCTTACGGCGGGGTAACTCCTACGAGCAGTACTTC
TRBV5-4	-	TRBJ2-3	-	CASSLARGRDTQYF	TGTGCCAGCAGCTTGGCCCGGGGCAGAGATACGCAGTATTTT
TRBV3-1/TRBV3-2	once	TRBJ2-7	-	CASSRQGVEQYF	TGTGCCAGCAGCCGCCAGGGTGTCGAGCAGTACTTC
TRBV4-1	-	TRBJ2-2	TRBD1	CASSARQGAVGELFF	TGCGCCAGCAGCGCCCGACAGGGGGCCGTCGGGGAGCTGTTTTTT
TRBV6-6	-	TRBJ2-7	-	CASAGYYYEQYF	TGTGCCAGCGCAGGATACTATTACGAGCAGTACTTC
TRBV28	-	TRBJ2-1	TRBD2	CASSFRFVRASGMEQFF	TGTGCCAGCAGTTTCCGCTTTGTTAGGGCTAGCGGGATGGAGCAGTTCTTC
TRBV3-1/TRBV3-2	-	TRBJ2-1	TRBD2	CASSQERGLAGVYNEQFF	TGTGCCAGCAGCCAAGAACGCGGACTAGCGGGGGTCTACAATGAGCAGTTCTTC
TRBV4-3	-	TRBJ1-3	-	CASSRTRMGGGRSGNTIYF	TGCGCCAGCAGCCGCACGAGGATGGGGGGAGGCCGCTCTGGAAACACCATATATTTT
TRBV3-1/TRBV3-2	-	TRBJ2-5	-	CASSQEDGGRKTQYF	TGTGCCAGCAGCCAAGAAGACGGGGGTAGGAAGACCCAGTACTTC
TRBV6-2/TRBV6-3	-	TRBJ2-7	-	CASSYSFPEVRLGQYF	TGTGCCAGCAGTTACTCCTTTCCCGAGGTTCGGCTTGGGCAGTACTTC
TRBV28	-	TRBJ2-4	TRBD2	CATKKRGGLTKNIQYF	TGTGCCACAAAAAAACGGGGGGGCCTTACCAAAAACATTCAGTACTTC
TRBV30	-	TRBJ1-2	TRBD1	CAWSQGADYGYTF	TGTGCCTGGAGCCAGGGGGCGGACTATGGCTACACCTTC
TRBV28	-	TRBJ2-7	-	CASRTTVTYEQYF	TGTGCCAGCAGGACGACAGTTACCTACGAGCAGTACTTC
TRBV9	-	TRBJ2-1	-	CASSVELTSYNEQFF	TGTGCCAGCAGCGTGGAACTTACTAGTTACAATGAGCAGTTCTTC
TRBV18	-	TRBJ1-1	-	CASSPPGRLNTEAFF	TGTGCCAGCTCACCACCGGGACGACTGAACACTGAAGCTTTCTTT
TRBV13	-	TRBJ2-7	TRBD1	CASSRPSTGVDEQYF	TGTGCCAGCAGCCGTCCTTCAACAGGGGTGGACGAGCAGTACTTC
TRBV19	-	TRBJ1-1	-	CASSILGVDNTEAFF	TGTGCCAGTAGTATATTGGGGGTGGACAACACTGAAGCTTTCTTT
TRBV20-1	once	TRBJ2-3	TRBD2	CSASGEGLAGGGTQYF	TGCAGTGCTAGTGGGGAGGGACTAGCGGGAGGGGGCACGCAGTATTTT
TRBV19	-	TRBJ1-3	-	CAKLWGPREPSLSGNTIYF	TGTGCCAAACTATGGGGCCCCCGGGAACCTAGCCTCTCTGGAAACACCATATATTTT